This record covers a single T cell receptor beta chain. Its antigen is not known. These data are taken from a study of CD8 T cells in ankylosing spondylitis. Germline lookup yields CDR1 SGHRS and CDR2 YFSETQ. With V trimmed by 4 bases and J by 3 bases, 3 bases remained unmatched. The CDR3 is 13 residues long. Findings and caveats of the study: Blood of patients with ankylosing spondylitis appeared to be characterized by a TCR beta motif of eight highly homologous variants. Disease-linked clones had a CD8+ phenotype and relatively low frequency in peripheral blood.

Construction of TCR beta libraries was performed using quantitative 5'-RACE with molecular barcodes. TCRdb recomputed calls from the 5' RACE reads with MiXCR, one row per CDR3 protein. The sample yields 200,000 to 250,000 distinct CDR3 sequences, about 17% seen once. V usage is TRBV5-1 and J usage is TRBJ1-1; TRBD1 matches 7 bases. This receptor was obtained from a male donor with ankylosing spondylitis. Sequencing was carried out using blood, either unsorted or a sorted T cell fraction (not recorded which). CDR3 sequence reads: CASSPGTDTEAFF. CDR3 in DNA: TGCGCCAGCAGCCCGGGGACAGACACTGAAGCTTTCTTT.